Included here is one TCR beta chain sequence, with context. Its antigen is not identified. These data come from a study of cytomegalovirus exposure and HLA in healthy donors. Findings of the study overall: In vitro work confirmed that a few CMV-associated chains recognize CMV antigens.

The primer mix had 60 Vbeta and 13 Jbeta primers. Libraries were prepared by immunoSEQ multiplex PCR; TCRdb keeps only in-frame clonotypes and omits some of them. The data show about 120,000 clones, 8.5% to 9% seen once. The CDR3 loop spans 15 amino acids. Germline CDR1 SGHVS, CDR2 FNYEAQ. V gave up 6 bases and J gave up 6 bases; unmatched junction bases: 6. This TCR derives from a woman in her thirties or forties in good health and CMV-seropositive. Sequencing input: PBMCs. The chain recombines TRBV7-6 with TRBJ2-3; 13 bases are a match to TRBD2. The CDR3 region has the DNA TGTGCCAGCAGTCTACTAGCGGGGGGGGTGGATACGCAGTATTTT. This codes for CASSLLAGGVDTQYF. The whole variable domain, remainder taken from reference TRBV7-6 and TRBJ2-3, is GAGVSQSPRYKVTKRGQDVALRCDPISGHVSLYWYRQALGQGPEFLTYFNYEAQQDKSGLPNDRFSAERPEGSISTLTIQRTEQRDSAMYRCASSLLAGGVDTQYFGPGTRLTVL.